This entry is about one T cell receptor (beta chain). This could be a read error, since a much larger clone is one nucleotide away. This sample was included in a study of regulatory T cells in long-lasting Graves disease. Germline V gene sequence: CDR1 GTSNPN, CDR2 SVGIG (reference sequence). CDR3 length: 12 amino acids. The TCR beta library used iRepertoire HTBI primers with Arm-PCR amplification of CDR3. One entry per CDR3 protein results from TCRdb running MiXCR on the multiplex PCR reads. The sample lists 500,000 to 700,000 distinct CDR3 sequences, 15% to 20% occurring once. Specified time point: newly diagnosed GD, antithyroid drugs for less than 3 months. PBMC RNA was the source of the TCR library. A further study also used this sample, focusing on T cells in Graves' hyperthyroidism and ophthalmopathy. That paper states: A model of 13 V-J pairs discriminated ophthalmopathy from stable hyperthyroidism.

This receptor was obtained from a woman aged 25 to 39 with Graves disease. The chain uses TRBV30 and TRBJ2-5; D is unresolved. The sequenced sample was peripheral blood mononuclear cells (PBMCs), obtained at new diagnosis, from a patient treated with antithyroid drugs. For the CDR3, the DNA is TGTGCCTTGAGTGCCCCTCAAGAGACCCAGTACTTC. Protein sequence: CALSAPQETQYF.